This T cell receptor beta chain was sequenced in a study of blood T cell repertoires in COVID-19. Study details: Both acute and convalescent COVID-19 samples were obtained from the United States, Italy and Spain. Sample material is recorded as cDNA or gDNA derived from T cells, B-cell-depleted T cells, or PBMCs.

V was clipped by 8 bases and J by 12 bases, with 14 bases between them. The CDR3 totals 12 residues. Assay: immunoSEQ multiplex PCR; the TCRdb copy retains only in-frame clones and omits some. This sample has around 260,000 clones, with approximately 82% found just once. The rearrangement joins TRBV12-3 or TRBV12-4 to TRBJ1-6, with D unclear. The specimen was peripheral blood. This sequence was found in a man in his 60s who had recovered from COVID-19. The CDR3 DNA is TGTGCCAGCGGGTTCCCGGGAGGACCCCTCCACTTT. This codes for CASGFPGGPLHF.